The next 30 T cell receptor beta chains were all read from a single sample in a study of T cell changes during pregnancy in multiple sclerosis. The table came from immunoSEQ multiplex PCR; TCRdb's copy has only in-frame clones and leaves some out. The table lists some 47,000 clones, approximately 90% of them singletons, with 5.9% in the top ten. The specimen was CD8+ T cells from peripheral blood mononuclear cells, collected after pregnancy. Every receptor here comes from a female donor in good health, enrolled as a control in a pregnancy study.

The chain has TRBV30 and TRBJ2-3, with 7 bases aligning to TRBD2. Germline CDR1 is GTSNPN and CDR2 is SVGIG (reference sequence). Trimming at V came to 3 bases and at J to 4 bases, leaving 10 bases not matched to a gene. This CDR3 has 15 amino acids. The CDR3 DNA sequence: TGTGCCTGGAGCCGCGTGGGAGGGTCAGCAGATACGCAGTATTTT. Translated: CAWSRVGGSADTQYF.

V usage is TRBV4-2 and J usage is TRBJ1-6; D is perhaps TRBD1 (6 bases). Trimming stripped 0 bases from V and 7 bases from J, with 10 bases between. Germline V gives CDR1 LGHNA, CDR2 YNFKEQ. CDR3 size: 15 residues. The CDR3 spells CASSQDTGMNSPLHF. CDR3 nucleotide sequence: TGTGCCAGCAGCCAAGATACAGGGATGAATTCACCCCTCCACTTT.

This clone was seen only a few times. The junction does not match germline at one end; this may be a read error. Other DNA sequences in this sample translate to the same CDR3. The chain carries TRBV4-1 and TRBJ1-2; 10 positions agree with TRBD1. This CDR3 is 14 amino acids long. Germline V CDR1 and CDR2: MGHRA, YSYEKL. CDR3 residues: CASSPTGGRDGYTF. DNA for the CDR3: TGTGCCAGCAGCCCGACAGGGGGCCGGGATGGCTACACCTTC.

The J gene is TRBJ2-1, the V gene TRBV5-8; 12 bases match TRBD2. From germline, CDR1 is SGHTS and CDR2 YDEGEE. CDR3 length: 14 amino acids. With 4 bases clipped from V and 5 bases from J, the junction kept 1 base outside the gene matches. CDR3 region: CASSGLAGHNEQFF. The CDR3 DNA sequence: TGTGCCAGCAGCGGACTAGCGGGGCACAATGAGCAGTTCTTC. Variable domain in full (rest from reference TRBV5-8 and TRBJ2-1): EAGVTQSPTHLIKTRGQQATLRCSPISGHTSVYWYQQALGLGLQFLLWYDEGEERNRGNFPPRFSGRQFPNYSSELNVNALELEDSALYLCASSGLAGHNEQFFGPGTRLTVL.

The rearrangement links TRBV6-6 to TRBJ2-3, with TRBD2 identical over 12 bases. Germline V gene lookup returns CDR1 MNHNY and CDR2 SVGAGI (reference sequence). V dropped 8 bases and J dropped 1; count of bases not matched to a gene: 7. The CDR3 length is 16 residues. The CDR3 loop is CASFSRLAGGTDTQYF. CDR3 DNA sequence: TGTGCCAGCTTTTCCCGACTAGCGGGGGGCACAGATACGCAGTATTTT.

The V call is TRBV9, the J call TRBJ2-1, with 9 bases that match TRBD2. The junction had 7 bases not matched to a gene; V was cut back by 2 bases and J by 7 bases. The CDR3 contains 15 residues. The V gene's germline CDR1 is SGDLS and CDR2 YYNGEE. CDR3 protein: CASSVRLADYNEQFF. The DNA of the CDR3 is TGTGCCAGCAGCGTCCGACTAGCGGACTATAATGAGCAGTTCTTC.

This rearrangement joins TRBV5-1 to TRBJ2-3, with TRBD2 matching 12 bases. This CDR3 has 18 residues. V trimming: 4 bases; J trimming: 3 bases; junction bases outside the gene matches: 12. Germline V CDR1 and CDR2: SGHRS, YFSETQ. The CDR3: CASSLRLAGAGGTDTQYF. Written as DNA, the CDR3 is TGCGCCAGCAGCCTAAGACTAGCGGGGGCTGGGGGAACAGATACGCAGTATTTT.

This chain links TRBV29-1 with TRBJ1-1; TRBD1 agrees at 9 bases. After removal of 5 bases from V and 5 bases from J, the junction contained 6 bases not matched to a gene. Germline lookup yields CDR1 SQVTM and CDR2 ANQGSEA. There are 13 residues in the CDR3. The CDR3 region is CSVTGGVWTEAFF. The CDR3 region has the DNA TGCAGCGTTACAGGGGGCGTTTGGACTGAAGCTTTCTTT.

This clone ranks as medium-sized (0.01 to 0.1%). The CDR3 bases are TGTGCCAGCAGACACACTTCCGGGACTAACTCCTACGAGCAGTACTTC. Protein sequence: CASRHTSGTNSYEQYF. V is TRBV13 and J is TRBJ2-7; 7 positions match TRBD2. The V gene's germline CDR1 is PRHDT and CDR2 FYEKMQ (reference sequence). The length of the CDR3 is 16 residues. The V gene end was trimmed by 6 bases and the J gene end by 0 bases; junction bases not matched to a gene: 11.

The chain joins TRBV14 to TRBJ2-3, with 7 positions matching TRBD2. The CDR3 totals 15 residues. Germline CDR1 is SGHDN and CDR2 is FVKESK. Trimming cost V 4 bases and J 0 bases; bases outside gene matches: 4. The CDR3: CASSRPGLSTDTQYF. The CDR3 region has the DNA TGTGCCAGCAGCCGCCCGGGACTAAGCACAGATACGCAGTATTTT.

The chain couples TRBV5-8 to TRBJ2-2; D is possibly TRBD2 (6 bases). Looked up from germline, CDR1 is SGHTS and CDR2 is YDEGEE. The CDR3 covers 16 residues. Trimming pared 0 bases from V and 5 bases from J, leaving 14 bases between. CDR3 DNA: TGTGCCAGCAGCTTGGCGGGGGACTTCGATACCGGGGAGCTGTTTTTT. Residues: CASSLAGDFDTGELFF.

This clone was detected only a few times. The chain has TRBV5-5 and TRBJ2-7, with TRBD1 matching over 8 bases. Germline CDR1 reads SGHKS; CDR2 reads YYEKEE (reference sequence). The CDR3 is 14 residues long. J gave up 5 bases and V 0 bases, and 4 bases lay outside the gene matches. The CDR3 DNA follows: TGTGCCAGCAGCTTGGCCTCGGACAGGGACGAGCAGTACTTC. As protein: CASSLASDRDEQYF.

The count of this clone is one. J is TRBJ1-5 and V is TRBV18; TRBD1 might be the D (5 bases). V was shortened by 4 bases and J by 3 bases, with 16 bases between the two germline ends. The CDR3 is 16 amino acids. Germline lookup yields CDR1 KGHSH and CDR2 LQKENI. The CDR3 region has the DNA TGTGCCAGCTCACAAGTTCGCAGGGTCGACAATCAGCCCCAGCATTTT. The encoded protein is CASSQVRRVDNQPQHF.

The chain combines TRBV7-9 with TRBJ1-6, with 9 bases matching TRBD1. Germline trimming cut 5 bases from V and 8 bases from J; bases unmatched to any gene: 4. Germline V gives CDR1 SEHNR, CDR2 FQNEAQ (reference sequence). CDR3 length equals 14 residues. The CDR3 region is CASSQGQGDSPLHF. CDR3 sequence (DNA): TGTGCCAGCAGCCAGGGACAGGGCGATTCACCCCTCCACTTT.

The CDR3 here is CASSLTRVNQETQYF. The CDR3 nucleotides are TGTGCCAGCAGTTTAACCAGGGTAAACCAAGAGACCCAGTACTTC. The genes are TRBV27 and TRBJ2-5, with a weak D call TRBD1 (5 bases). V lost 2 bases and J lost 0, with 10 bases in between. This CDR3 has 15 amino acids. CDR1 and CDR2 from the germline V gene are MNHEY and SMNVEV (reference sequence).

This clone was observed a few times. The V call is TRBV27, the J call TRBJ1-1; 7 nucleotides agree with TRBD1. Per the germline V gene, CDR1 is MNHEY and CDR2 is SMNVEV (reference sequence). The CDR3 covers 13 residues. J lost 4 bases, V lost 2 bases, and 1 base had no gene match. CDR3 sequence reads: CASSLDRATEAFF. The DNA of the CDR3 is TGTGCCAGCAGTTTAGACAGGGCCACTGAAGCTTTCTTT.

This chain uses TRBV19 with TRBJ2-5, with D perhaps TRBD2 (5 bases). With the DNA end fitting TRBJ2-7 better, the J assignment may be wrong. This CDR3 spans 15 amino acids. Germline loops: CDR1 LNHDA, CDR2 SQIVND (reference sequence). The CDR3 DNA follows: TGTGCCAGTAGTACCCTAGAGGGTCTAGGCTACGAGCAGTACTTC. This gives the protein CASSTLEGLGYEQYF.

The rearrangement links TRBV2 to TRBJ1-2, with D tentatively TRBD1 (6 bases). Germline V gives CDR1 SNHLY, CDR2 FYNNEI. CDR3 length equals 17 residues. The V and J ends lost 4 bases and 0 bases respectively, with 18 bases between them. The CDR3 loop is CASSGEGVPDTNYGYTF. As DNA, the CDR3 is TGTGCCAGCAGTGGGGAGGGGGTTCCCGACACTAACTATGGCTACACCTTC. Together with reference TRBV2 and TRBJ1-2, the CDR3 gives the full variable domain: EPEVTQTPSHQVTQMGQEVILRCVPISNHLYFYWYRQILGQKVEFLVSFYNNEISEKSEIFDDQFSVERPDGSNFTLKIRSTKLEDSAMYFCASSGEGVPDTNYGYTFGSGTRLTVV.

This chain connects TRBV19 to TRBJ1-2; D is possibly TRBD1 (5 bases). The CDR3 has 16 amino acids. CDR1 and CDR2 (germline): LNHDA, SQIVND (reference sequence). Trimming cost V 3 bases and J 7 bases, with 21 bases left between them. DNA of the CDR3: TGTGCCAGTAGTATTCACTTGTCCAGGGAGGATAGTGGCTACACCTTC. It encodes CASSIHLSREDSGYTF.

The chain uses TRBV28 and TRBJ1-4; D is unresolved. Trimming cost V 6 bases and J 10 bases, with 9 bases left between them. The CDR3 runs to 11 residues. Germline assignment: CDR1 MDHEN and CDR2 SYDVKM. The CDR3 DNA is TGTGCCAGCAGCCCGAGTGGAAAACTGTTTTTT. Protein product: CASSPSGKLFF.

V usage is TRBV6-4 and J usage is TRBJ2-5; TRBD1 aligns across 11 bases. The CDR3 sequence is 15 residues long. The V gene's germline CDR1 is MRHNA and CDR2 SNTAGT. J was trimmed by 5 bases and V by 5 bases; bases with no gene match: 7. This CDR3 is CASSPGQGDGETQYF. The CDR3 coding sequence is TGTGCCAGCAGTCCGGGACAGGGGGACGGGGAGACCCAGTACTTC.

The gene calls are TRBV6-4 and TRBJ2-7; possibly TRBD2 for D (5 bases). Trimming pared 2 bases from V and 6 bases from J, leaving 11 bases between. The CDR3 consists of 13 residues. CDR1 is MRHNA, CDR2 SNTAGT, per germline. The CDR3 protein is CASSDGLLGEQYF. As DNA, the CDR3 is TGTGCCAGCAGTGACGGACTCCTGGGCGAGCAGTACTTC.

The chain carries TRBV27 and TRBJ2-2, with 7 bases identical to TRBD1. This CDR3 has 15 residues. V was pared by 3 bases and J by 0 bases, with 1 base of the junction left unmatched. In germline, CDR1 is MNHEY, CDR2 SMNVEV (reference sequence). The CDR3 DNA follows: TGTGCCAGCAGTTTTGGGACAGCGAACACCGGGGAGCTGTTTTTT. Translation gives CASSFGTANTGELFF.

The chain carries TRBV19 and TRBJ2-1; TRBD2 matches at 8 bases. The CDR3 runs 15 residues. CDR1 and CDR2 from the germline V gene are LNHDA and SQIVND (reference sequence). Trimming removed 8 bases from V and 5 bases from J; junction bases left unmatched: 11. CDR3 coding DNA: TGTGCCAGTGCCGACGGGACTAGAGACGACAATGAGCAGTTCTTC. This sequence encodes CASADGTRDDNEQFF.

The chain is built from TRBV7-9 and TRBJ1-5; D gene uncertain. This CDR3 region has 14 residues. V was clipped by 5 bases and J by 4 bases, with 12 bases between them. CDR1 is SEHNR, CDR2 FQNEAQ, per germline (reference sequence). The CDR3 loop reads CASSPSSGNQPQHF. The CDR3 DNA sequence: TGTGCCAGCAGCCCTAGCTCCGGGAATCAGCCCCAGCATTTT.

This chain connects TRBV25-1 to TRBJ1-2; D ambiguous. The V gene's germline CDR1 is MGHDK and CDR2 SYGVNS. The CDR3 has 12 residues. The ends were cut back, 4 bases at V and 8 bases at J, with 11 bases in the middle. The CDR3 sequence: CASSGQPGGYTF. CDR3 coding DNA: TGTGCCAGCAGTGGTCAGCCGGGGGGCTACACCTTC.

The chain uses TRBV2 and TRBJ2-1, with D tentatively TRBD2 (5 bases). From germline, CDR1 is SNHLY and CDR2 FYNNEI. CDR3 length equals 14 residues. V lost 0 bases to trimming and J lost 7 bases, with 10 bases between them. The CDR3 here is CASSEALRGNEQFF. CDR3 sequence (DNA): TGTGCCAGCAGTGAAGCGCTTCGGGGTAATGAGCAGTTCTTC.

A few counts support this clone. The gene calls are TRBV6-5 and TRBJ1-6, with D hard to call. Looked up from germline, CDR1 is MNHEY and CDR2 is SVGAGI. Trimming removed 10 bases from V and 1 base from J, with 8 bases in between. The length of the CDR3 is 13 residues. CDR3 bases: TGTGCCACCTCACAGTCCTATAATTCACCCCTCCACTTT. This gives the protein CATSQSYNSPLHF.

J is TRBJ2-5 and V is TRBV5-5; the D gene is possibly TRBD2 (6 bases). The germline V gene encodes CDR1 SGHKS and CDR2 YYEKEE (reference sequence). CDR3 length: 15 amino acids. Trimming shortened V by 1 base and J by 1 base, and 11 bases separated the two germline ends. CDR3 in DNA: TGTGCCAGCAGCTTGTCGCAGGGACTCCAAGAGACCCAGTACTTC. It codes for CASSLSQGLQETQYF.

V usage is TRBV25-1 and J usage is TRBJ1-4; possible D gene TRBD1, 5 bases. The CDR3 is 17 residues long. V lost 3 bases, J lost 0 bases, and 14 bases lay in between. CDR1 and CDR2 from the germline V gene are MGHDK and SYGVNS. The CDR3 DNA reads as TGTGCCAGCAGTGACCCTCTTCGACAGTCAACTAATGAAAAACTGTTTTTT. Amino acids: CASSDPLRQSTNEKLFF.